The rows below give T cell receptor beta chains drawn from one sample of a study of cytomegalovirus exposure and HLA in healthy donors. The data were produced by immunoSEQ multiplex PCR, yet TCRdb's version contains in-frame clones alone and is incomplete. This table has more than 200,000 clones, under 80% appearing once. Sequencing was done on a sample of PBMCs. Receptor source: a girl aged 2-10 years in good health and CMV-seronegative. The CDR3 runs from the conserved cysteine through the conserved F or W. A D gene is named only where the DNA matches it firmly.

TRBJ1-2	TRBV2	-	CASRRGRPTTGYTF
TRBJ1-2	TRBV7-2	TRBD1	CASSSGQGAVGYTF
TRBJ2-1	TRBV5-4	TRBD2	CASSRTSGGAAYNEQFF
TRBJ1-2	TRBV5-6	TRBD1	CASSFEQGLRNGYTF
TRBJ1-2	TRBV19	TRBD1	CASTPINRGIPYGYTF
TRBJ1-4	TRBV5-6	TRBD1	CASSLGQGVDEKLFF
TRBJ2-2	TRBV5-1	-	CASTTRGGSTGELFF
TRBJ1-6	TRBV5-1	TRBD1	CASSLARGASNSPLHF
TRBJ2-7	TRBV30	-	CAWSVPGEQYF
TRBJ2-2	TRBV11-2	-	CASYWVRGGTGELFF